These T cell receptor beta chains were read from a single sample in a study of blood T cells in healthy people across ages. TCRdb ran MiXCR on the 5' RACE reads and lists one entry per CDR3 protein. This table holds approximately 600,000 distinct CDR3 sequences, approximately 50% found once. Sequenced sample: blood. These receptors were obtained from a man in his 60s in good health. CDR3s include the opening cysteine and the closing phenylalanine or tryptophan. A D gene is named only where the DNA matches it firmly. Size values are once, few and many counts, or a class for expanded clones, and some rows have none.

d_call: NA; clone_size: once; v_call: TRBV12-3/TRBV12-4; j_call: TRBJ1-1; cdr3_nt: TGTGCCAGCAGTTTAGGTGATGCCCGACGCACTGAAGCTTTCTTT; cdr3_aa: CASSLGDARRTEAFF
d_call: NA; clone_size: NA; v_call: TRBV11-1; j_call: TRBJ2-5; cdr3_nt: TGTGCCAGCAGCTTCGGGCAATTCCAAGAGACCCAGTACTTC; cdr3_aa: CASSFGQFQETQYF
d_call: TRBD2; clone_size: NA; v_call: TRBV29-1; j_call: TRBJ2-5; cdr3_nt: TGCAGCGTTGATTCCAGGCCCGCGGGGGGAGCGCAAGAGACCCAGTACTTC; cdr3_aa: CSVDSRPAGGAQETQYF
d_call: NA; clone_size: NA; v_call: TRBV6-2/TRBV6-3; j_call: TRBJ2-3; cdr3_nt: TGTGCCAGCAGTGATGGTACGCCGTATTTT; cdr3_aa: CASSDGTPYF
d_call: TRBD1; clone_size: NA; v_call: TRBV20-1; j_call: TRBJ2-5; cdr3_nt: TGCAGTGCTAGAGACAACACAGGGGGTTGGGAGACCCAGTACTTC; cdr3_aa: CSARDNTGGWETQYF
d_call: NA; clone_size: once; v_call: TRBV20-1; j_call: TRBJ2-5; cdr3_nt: TGCAGTGCTTTAAGGGTTATACAAGGGACCCAGTACTTC; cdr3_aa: CSALRVIQGTQYF
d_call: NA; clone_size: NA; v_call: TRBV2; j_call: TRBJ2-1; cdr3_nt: TGTGCCAGCAGTGACCCACACGGAGAGCAGTTCTTC; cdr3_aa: CASSDPHGEQFF
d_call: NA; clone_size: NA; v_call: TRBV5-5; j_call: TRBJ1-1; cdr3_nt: TGTGCCAGCAGCTTGGGACACCCGAACACTGAAGCTTTCTTT; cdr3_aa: CASSLGHPNTEAFF
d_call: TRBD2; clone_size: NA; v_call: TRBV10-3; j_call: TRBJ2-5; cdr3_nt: TGTGCCATCAGTGCGGGCCGGGAGGGGGAGACCCAGTACTTC; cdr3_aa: CAISAGREGETQYF
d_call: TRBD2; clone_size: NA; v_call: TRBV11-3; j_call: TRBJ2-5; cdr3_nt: TGTGCCAGCAGTTTGGGACTAGCGGAGGGGGAGACCCAGTACTTC; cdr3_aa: CASSLGLAEGETQYF
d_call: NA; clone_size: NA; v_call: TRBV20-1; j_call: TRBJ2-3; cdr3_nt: TGCAGTGCTAGGGAGGGAACAGGGACAGATACGCAGTATTTT; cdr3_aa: CSAREGTGTDTQYF
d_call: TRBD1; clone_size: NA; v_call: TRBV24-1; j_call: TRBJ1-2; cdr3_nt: TGTGCCACCAGTGATTCCCATCGAAGAGACAGGGGAGGCTACACCTTC; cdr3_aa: CATSDSHRRDRGGYTF
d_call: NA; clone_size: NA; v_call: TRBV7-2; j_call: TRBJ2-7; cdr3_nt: TGTGCCAGCAGCTTTGGGGGAGGCAAGGGATACGAGCAGTACTTC; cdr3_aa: CASSFGGGKGYEQYF
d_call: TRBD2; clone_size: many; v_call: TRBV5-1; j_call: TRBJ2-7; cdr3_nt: TGCGCCAGCAGCTTGGTTGCCGGGGGGGTTCCGAGCCACGAGCAGTACTTC; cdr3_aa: CASSLVAGGVPSHEQYF
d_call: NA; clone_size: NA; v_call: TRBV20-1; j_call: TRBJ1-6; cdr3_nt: TGCAGTGCTATTCCCAGGAACTCCTATAATTCACCCCTCCACTTT; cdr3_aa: CSAIPRNSYNSPLHF
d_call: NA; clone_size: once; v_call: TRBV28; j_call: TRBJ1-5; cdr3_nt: TGTGCCAGCAGTTTCCCCGACAGGACCTTTGGCAATCAGCCCCAGCATTTT; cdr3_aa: CASSFPDRTFGNQPQHF
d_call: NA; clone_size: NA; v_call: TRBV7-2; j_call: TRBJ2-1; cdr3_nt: TGTGCCAGCAGCGGACAAGGAAGCTCCTACAATGAGCAGTTCTTC; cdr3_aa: CASSGQGSSYNEQFF
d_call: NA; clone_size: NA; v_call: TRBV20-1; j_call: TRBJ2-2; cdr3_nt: TGCAGTGCTAGATCCCTAGTTAGCTCGAACACCGGGGAGCTGTTTTTT; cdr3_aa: CSARSLVSSNTGELFF
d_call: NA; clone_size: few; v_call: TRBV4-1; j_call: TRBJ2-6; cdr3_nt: TGCGCCAGCAGCCCCCATTGGCCCTCTGGGGCCAACGTCCTGACTTTC; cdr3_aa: CASSPHWPSGANVLTF
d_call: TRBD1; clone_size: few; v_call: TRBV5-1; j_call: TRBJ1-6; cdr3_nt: TGCGCCAGCAGCGAAGGACAGGGGTTCAGTTCACCCCTCCACTTT; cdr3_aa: CASSEGQGFSSPLHF
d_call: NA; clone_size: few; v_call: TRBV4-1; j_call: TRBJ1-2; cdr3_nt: TGCGCCAGCAGCCAAGCCCCCGCTGGCTACACCTTC; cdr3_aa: CASSQAPAGYTF
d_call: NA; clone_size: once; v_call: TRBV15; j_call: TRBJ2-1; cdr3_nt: TGTGCCACCAGCAGAGATGGCGATGGACAGTACAATGAGCAGTTCTTC; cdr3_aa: CATSRDGDGQYNEQFF
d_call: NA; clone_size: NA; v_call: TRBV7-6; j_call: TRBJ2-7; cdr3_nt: TGTGCCAGCAGCTTAGGCGGAGGATTCGCCGAGACCCGGTACTTC; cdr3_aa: CASSLGGGFAETRYF
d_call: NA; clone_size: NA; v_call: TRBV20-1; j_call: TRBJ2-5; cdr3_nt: TGCAGTGCTCCATCTCGCTCTGCGGCCCAGTACTTC; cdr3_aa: CSAPSRSAAQYF
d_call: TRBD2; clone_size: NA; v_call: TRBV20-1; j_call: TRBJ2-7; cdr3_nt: TGCAGTGGGATACCGCTAGCGGGGGACACGTACGAGCAGTACTTC; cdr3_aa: CSGIPLAGDTYEQYF
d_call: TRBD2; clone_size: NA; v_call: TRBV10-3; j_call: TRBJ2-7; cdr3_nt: TGTGCCATCAGTCCCAGGGTGGCGGGGGCCTACGAGCAGTACTTC; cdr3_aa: CAISPRVAGAYEQYF